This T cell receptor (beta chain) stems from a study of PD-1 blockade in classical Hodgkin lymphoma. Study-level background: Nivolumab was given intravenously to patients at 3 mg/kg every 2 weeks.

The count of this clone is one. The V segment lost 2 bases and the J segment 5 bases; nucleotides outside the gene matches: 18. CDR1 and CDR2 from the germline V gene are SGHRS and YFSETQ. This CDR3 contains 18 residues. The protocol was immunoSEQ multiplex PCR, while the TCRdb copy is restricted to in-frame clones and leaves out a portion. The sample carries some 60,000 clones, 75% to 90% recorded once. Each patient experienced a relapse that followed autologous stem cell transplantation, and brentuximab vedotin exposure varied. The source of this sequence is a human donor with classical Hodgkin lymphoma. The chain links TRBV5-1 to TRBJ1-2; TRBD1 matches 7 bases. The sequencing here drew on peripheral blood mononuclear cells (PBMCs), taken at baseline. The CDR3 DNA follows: TGCGCCAGCAGCTTTAACCCGGGACAGCCTACCCTTCTTTATGGCTACACCTTC. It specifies CASSFNPGQPTLLYGYTF.